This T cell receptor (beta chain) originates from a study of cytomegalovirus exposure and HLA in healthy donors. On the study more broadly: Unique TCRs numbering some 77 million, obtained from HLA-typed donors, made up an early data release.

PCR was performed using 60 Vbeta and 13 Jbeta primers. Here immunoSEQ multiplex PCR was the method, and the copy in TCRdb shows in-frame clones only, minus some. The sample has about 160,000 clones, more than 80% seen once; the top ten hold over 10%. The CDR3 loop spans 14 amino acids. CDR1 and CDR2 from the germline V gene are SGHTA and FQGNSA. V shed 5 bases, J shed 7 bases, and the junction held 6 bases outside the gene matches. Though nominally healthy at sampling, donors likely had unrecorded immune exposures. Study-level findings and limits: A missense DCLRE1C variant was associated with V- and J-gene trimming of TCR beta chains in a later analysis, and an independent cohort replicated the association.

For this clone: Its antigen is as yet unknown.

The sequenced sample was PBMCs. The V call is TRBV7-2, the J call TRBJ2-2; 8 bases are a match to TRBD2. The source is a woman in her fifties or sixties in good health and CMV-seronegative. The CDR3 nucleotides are TGTGCCAGCAGCGTCGGGGGGGCTATCGGGGAGCTGTTTTTT. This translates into CASSVGGAIGELFF.